The rows below give T cell receptor beta chains drawn from one sample of a study of OX40 agonist ivuxolimab in advanced cancers. The repertoire was sequenced with immunoSEQ multiplex PCR; TCRdb's copy has only in-frame clones and lacks some. Of around 30,000 clones detected, roughly 90% appear once; the ten largest clones hold roughly a tenth. The material was CD4+ or CD8+ T cells sorted from blood, obtained in a trial of the OX40 agonist ivuxolimab. These receptors were taken from an adult with an advanced solid tumor such as melanoma, head and neck, liver or kidney cancer. CDR3s include the opening cysteine and the closing phenylalanine or tryptophan. D genes are given only for firm matches. Size is stated for part of the rows, as once, few or many counts, or as a class when the clone is expanded.

TRBJ1-4 few TRBV29-1 - CSVLAGVVNEKLFF TGCAGCGTCCTCGCAGGGGTGGTTAATGAAAAACTGTTTTTT
TRBJ2-5 - TRBV6-5 TRBD1 CASSHDREETQYF TGTGCCAGCAGCCACGACAGGGAAGAGACCCAGTACTTC
TRBJ2-7 - TRBV29-1 TRBD1 CSVELTGDSSYEQYF TGCAGCGTTGAGTTGACAGGGGACAGCTCCTACGAGCAGTACTTC
TRBJ1-4 once TRBV7-9 - CASSPWVGPSEKLFF TGTGCCAGCAGCCCCTGGGTGGGACCGTCTGAAAAACTGTTTTTT
TRBJ2-1 - TRBV19 TRBD2 CASSILAGYNEQFF TGTGCCAGTAGTATACTAGCGGGATACAATGAGCAGTTCTTC
TRBJ2-1 - TRBV10-3 TRBD2 CAISESRASGDHNEQFF TGTGCCATCAGTGAGTCGAGGGCTAGCGGAGACCACAATGAGCAGTTCTTC
TRBJ2-1 - TRBV9 - CASSVGRDHYNEQFF TGTGCCAGCAGCGTTGGCCGGGACCATTACAATGAGCAGTTCTTC
TRBJ1-2 - TRBV2 TRBD1 CASSEPTGPYGYTF TGTGCCAGCAGTGAACCGACAGGGCCCTATGGCTACACCTTC
TRBJ1-1 - TRBV4-1 - CASSQSLTGSTEAFF TGCGCCAGCAGCCAAAGTCTTACAGGGAGCACTGAAGCTTTCTTT
TRBJ2-7 - TRBV9 - CASSADGYEQYF TGTGCCAGCAGCGCTGACGGGTACGAGCAGTACTTC
TRBJ1-4 - TRBV5-1 TRBD1 CASSYDGTGIEKLFF TGCGCCAGCAGCTATGACGGGACAGGGATTGAAAAACTGTTTTTT
TRBJ2-5 - TRBV7-9 - CASSLALGGGNASPETQYF TGTGCCAGCAGCTTAGCGCTAGGGGGGGGCAACGCTAGCCCAGAGACCCAGTACTTC
TRBJ1-5 - TRBV19 - CASSIDVGYPLSNQPQHF TGTGCCAGTAGTATAGATGTCGGATACCCCTTAAGCAATCAGCCCCAGCATTTT
TRBJ1-1 - TRBV27 - CASSLHGGTTEAFF TGTGCCAGCAGTTTACACGGGGGAACAACTGAAGCTTTCTTT
TRBJ2-7 once TRBV4-1 - CASSQDPGLTYEQYF TGCGCCAGCAGCCAAGATCCTGGACTTACCTACGAGCAGTACTTC
TRBJ1-6 - TRBV11-2 TRBD1 CASSLGTGYSPLHF TGTGCCAGCAGCTTAGGGACAGGGTATTCACCCCTCCACTTT
TRBJ1-5 - TRBV7-2 - CASSLGGHQPQHF TGTGCCAGCAGCTTGGGGGGGCATCAGCCCCAGCATTTT
TRBJ2-2 - TRBV7-9 TRBD1 CASSFWTGTTGELFF TGTGCCAGCAGCTTTTGGACAGGGACCACCGGGGAGCTGTTTTTT
TRBJ2-5 - TRBV7-2 - CASNQDKYQETQYF TGTGCCAGCAACCAGGACAAGTACCAAGAGACCCAGTACTTC
TRBJ2-1 - TRBV19 - CASRRADAYNEQFF TGTGCCAGTAGGAGGGCAGATGCCTACAATGAGCAGTTCTTC
TRBJ2-7 - TRBV5-1 - CASSLAGTDHYEQYF TGCGCCAGCAGCTTGGCCGGGACGGATCACTACGAGCAGTACTTC
TRBJ2-1 - TRBV5-6 - CASSYLGEQFF TGTGCCAGCAGCTACCTTGGCGAGCAGTTCTTC